The entry below describes one TCR beta chain. This specimen belongs to a study of blood T cells in healthy people across ages. A second PCR of roughly 7 to 11 cycles used a sample-barcoded 5' primer and a J-beta primer mix. Unique molecular identifiers of 12 random nucleotides labeled each cDNA. TCRdb independently ran MiXCR on the 5' RACE reads; one entry per CDR3 protein. The data hold 1.2 million to 1.5 million distinct CDR3 sequences, with 42% observed a single time. Germline CDR1 SGHRS, CDR2 YFSETQ. The CDR3 contains 15 residues. The V and J ends lost 0 bases and 6 bases, in that order; junction bases with no gene match: 2.

Sequencing input: blood. The V call is TRBV5-1, the J call TRBJ2-2, with 10 positions matching TRBD2. The receptor comes from a woman aged 18-29 years in good health. In DNA, the CDR3 is TGCGCCAGCAGCTTGGGAACTAGCGGGGCCGGGGAGCTGTTTTTT. Encoded protein: CASSLGTSGAGELFF.